This T cell receptor beta chain was recorded in a study of blood T cell repertoires in COVID-19. Study overall: Acute and convalescent COVID-19 samples came from the United States, Italy and Spain. T cells, B-cell-depleted T cells, or PBMCs supplied cDNA or gDNA.

The study assigned cohorts using participant-reported clinical history. Trimming cost V 5 bases and J 0 bases; bases outside gene matches: 4. This CDR3 contains 16 residues. Germline CDR1 MDHEN, CDR2 SYDVKM. Generated by immunoSEQ multiplex PCR, the TCRdb table keeps only in-frame clones and is missing some. The sample has around 280,000 clones; around 90% are singletons. This clonotype was obtained from a woman aged 18-29 years with acute COVID-19. V and J are TRBV28 and TRBJ2-6; 7 nucleotides agree with TRBD1. The sample taken for sequencing was PBMCs or T cells enriched from blood (not recorded which). CDR3 nucleotide sequence: TGTGCCAGCAGTCCCGGGACAGCCTCTGGGGCCAACGTCCTGACTTTC. As protein: CASSPGTASGANVLTF.